These T cell receptor beta chains were read from a single sample in a study of blood T cells in healthy people across ages. TCRdb re-called the 5' RACE reads with MiXCR, one entry per CDR3 protein. The sample has about 800,000 distinct CDR3 sequences; roughly 25% are singletons. Another study also made use of these data, one on T cells of mothers and their children.

Input material: blood. Receptor source: a boy aged 10-17 years in good health. Each CDR3 is given with its conserved first and last residue. A D gene is named only where the DNA matches it firmly. Part of the rows lack a size; the others show once, few, many or a class for expanded clones.

V gene,clone size,J gene,D gene,CDR3 protein,CDR3 DNA
TRBV6-5,few,TRBJ1-4,-,CASRAGTLSNEKLFF,TGTGCCAGCAGAGCTGGGACACTCTCTAATGAAAAACTGTTTTTT
TRBV7-2,-,TRBJ2-1,-,CASSFLVRYNEQFF,TGTGCCAGCAGCTTCCTAGTTCGGTACAATGAGCAGTTCTTC
TRBV11-2,few,TRBJ2-5,-,CASSLEGGLAETQYF,TGTGCCAGCAGCTTAGAAGGTGGACTTGCGGAGACCCAGTACTTC
TRBV6-1,few,TRBJ2-7,-,CASSEVGTGTSYEQYF,TGTGCCAGCAGTGAAGTAGGTACGGGGACCTCCTACGAGCAGTACTTC
TRBV28,few,TRBJ1-2,-,CASQQGNYGYTF,TGTGCCAGCCAACAGGGTAACTATGGCTACACCTTC
TRBV7-2,-,TRBJ2-7,TRBD1,CASSLDTGGYEQYF,TGTGCCAGCAGCTTAGACACAGGGGGCTACGAGCAGTACTTC
TRBV6-6,-,TRBJ2-7,-,CASRDTARGYEQYF,TGTGCCAGCAGAGATACCGCCAGGGGCTACGAGCAGTACTTC
TRBV7-9,few,TRBJ2-1,-,CASSTPLGGISYNEQFF,TGTGCCAGCAGCACCCCGCTTGGGGGAATCTCCTACAATGAGCAGTTCTTC
TRBV6-5,-,TRBJ1-2,-,CASNNGPSYGYTF,TGTGCCAGCAACAACGGACCGAGCTATGGCTACACCTTC
TRBV6-6,-,TRBJ2-5,-,CASSAGVYQETQYF,TGTGCCAGCAGTGCCGGGGTCTACCAAGAGACCCAGTACTTC
TRBV25-1,-,TRBJ2-2,TRBD1,CASSDVQGTNTGELFF,TGTGCCAGCAGTGATGTACAGGGGACGAACACCGGGGAGCTGTTTTTT
TRBV4-2,few,TRBJ2-1,-,CASSQDLGGEQFF,TGTGCCAGCAGCCAAGATCTGGGGGGTGAGCAGTTCTTC
TRBV20-1,many,TRBJ2-7,TRBD1,CSGENRDSSYEQYF,TGCAGTGGGGAGAACCGGGACAGCTCCTACGAGCAGTACTTC
TRBV18,-,TRBJ1-4,TRBD1,CASSPGQVNEKLFF,TGTGCCAGCTCACCGGGACAGGTTAATGAAAAACTGTTTTTT
TRBV14,few,TRBJ1-3,-,CASSYGPGSGLGNTIYF,TGTGCCAGCAGCTATGGGCCGGGGAGCGGACTTGGAAACACCATATATTTT
TRBV5-1,-,TRBJ1-4,TRBD1,CASSTGTDEKLFF,TGCGCCAGCAGCACCGGGACAGATGAAAAACTGTTTTTT
TRBV13,few,TRBJ2-7,TRBD2,CASSLGLAGPTDEQYF,TGTGCCAGCAGCTTAGGTCTAGCGGGCCCGACCGACGAGCAGTACTTC
TRBV9,few,TRBJ2-5,-,CASSDYTGKQETQYF,TGTGCCAGCAGCGATTATACAGGGAAACAAGAGACCCAGTACTTC
TRBV27,few,TRBJ2-1,TRBD2,CASSLAAGGNYNEQFF,TGTGCCAGCAGTTTAGCAGCGGGGGGGAATTACAATGAGCAGTTCTTC
TRBV5-1,few,TRBJ2-5,TRBD2,CASSLLLAAEVTQYF,TGCGCCAGCAGCTTGCTACTAGCGGCCGAGGTGACCCAGTACTTC
TRBV9,few,TRBJ1-2,TRBD1,CASSFSRDRGLGSYGYTF,TGTGCCAGCAGCTTTTCCCGGGACAGGGGGTTAGGCAGCTATGGCTACACCTTC
TRBV11-2,few,TRBJ2-7,-,CASSLGVAKPSYEQYF,TGTGCCAGCAGCTTAGGGGTAGCAAAACCTTCCTACGAGCAGTACTTC
TRBV20-1,-,TRBJ2-5,TRBD2,CSASDAGGPQETQYF,TGCAGTGCTAGCGATGCGGGGGGACCTCAAGAGACCCAGTACTTC
TRBV25-1,-,TRBJ2-1,-,CASSENRDTGNEQFF,TGTGCCAGCAGTGAAAACCGGGACACGGGCAATGAGCAGTTCTTC
TRBV27,-,TRBJ1-4,-,CASSKEGGEKLFF,TGTGCCAGCAGTAAGGAGGGTGGTGAAAAACTGTTTTTT
TRBV12-3/TRBV12-4,-,TRBJ1-6,-,CASSPESGTVNSPLHF,TGTGCCAGCAGTCCCGAATCGGGGACGGTGAATTCACCCCTCCACTTT
TRBV7-2,-,TRBJ2-5,-,CASSLGAHYGQETQYF,TGTGCCAGCAGCTTAGGGGCCCACTATGGCCAAGAGACCCAGTACTTC
TRBV20-1,few,TRBJ2-4,TRBD1,CSAHGQGTDIQYF,TGCAGTGCCCACGGACAGGGGACGGACATTCAGTACTTC
TRBV12-3/TRBV12-4,-,TRBJ1-5,-,CASSYRVSSNQPQHF,TGTGCCAGCAGTTACAGGGTTTCGAGCAATCAGCCCCAGCATTTT
TRBV19,-,TRBJ1-1,-,CASTEERAMNTEAFF,TGTGCCAGTACAGAGGAGCGTGCGATGAACACTGAAGCTTTCTTT
TRBV11-2,few,TRBJ2-1,TRBD2,CASSLAPSGRSYNEQFF,TGTGCCAGCAGCTTAGCCCCTAGCGGGAGATCCTACAATGAGCAGTTCTTC
TRBV25-1,-,TRBJ2-7,-,CASTRDLWDEQYF,TGTGCCAGCACCCGGGACCTATGGGACGAGCAGTACTTC
TRBV25-1,few,TRBJ2-1,TRBD2,CASTLTSGSYNEQFF,TGTGCCAGCACTCTGACTAGCGGATCCTACAATGAGCAGTTCTTC
TRBV10-3,-,TRBJ1-4,-,CAIRRVQDEKLFF,TGTGCCATCAGAAGGGTACAGGATGAAAAACTGTTTTTT
TRBV28,few,TRBJ1-2,TRBD1,CASRGQHYGYTF,TGTGCCAGCCGGGGACAGCACTATGGCTACACCTTC
TRBV24-1,few,TRBJ2-5,TRBD2,CATSGPTSFGAAQYF,TGTGCCACCAGTGGTCCGACTAGCTTCGGGGCGGCCCAGTACTTC